Sequencing of this TCR beta chain was carried out in a study of T cell changes during pregnancy in multiple sclerosis. The ends were cut back, 1 base at V and 5 bases at J, with 11 bases in the middle. The CDR3 is made up of 14 amino acids. Germline values: CDR1 SEHNR, CDR2 FQNEAQ (reference sequence). This table comes from immunoSEQ multiplex PCR, and its TCRdb copy is limited to in-frame clones, with some not included. The sample consists of about 110,000 clones, approximately 93% of them appearing once. This chain joins TRBV7-9 and TRBJ1-1; D remains ambiguous. This clonotype was obtained from a female donor with multiple sclerosis, enrolled in a pregnancy study. The sample was peripheral blood, taken after pregnancy. CDR3 sequence reads: CASSLGGRTTEAFF. The CDR3 coding sequence is TGTGCCAGCAGCTTAGGAGGGCGGACGACTGAAGCTTTCTTT.